This T cell receptor beta chain emerged from a study of prognosis after radiotherapy for stage I lung cancer. The study, taken as a whole, reports: Gene usage of TRBV and TRBJ reportedly differed between patients with and without metastases.

Trimming removed 0 bases at V and 7 bases at J, with 9 bases between. The CDR3 totals 14 residues. With regard to this clonotype: No antigen is known for it.

From genomic DNA, two-round multiplex PCR was used to amplify TCR beta CDR3. Primers targeting each individual TRBV and TRBJ gene were applied in first-round PCR. TCRdb redid the calling of the multiplex PCR reads with MiXCR, one entry per CDR3 protein. The repertoire has some 11,000 distinct CDR3 sequences, roughly 51% of them found once; the top ten carry more than 6.5%. The chain has TRBV12-3 or TRBV12-4 and TRBJ2-2, with no clear D. The sequences come from PBMCs, collected before or after stereotactic body radiation therapy (not recorded which). This receptor was obtained from a donor aged 50 or older with non-small cell lung cancer. Here the CDR3 DNA reads TGTGCCAGCAGTTTAGCGGGAACTCTCGGGGAGCTGTTTTTT. Residues: CASSLAGTLGELFF.